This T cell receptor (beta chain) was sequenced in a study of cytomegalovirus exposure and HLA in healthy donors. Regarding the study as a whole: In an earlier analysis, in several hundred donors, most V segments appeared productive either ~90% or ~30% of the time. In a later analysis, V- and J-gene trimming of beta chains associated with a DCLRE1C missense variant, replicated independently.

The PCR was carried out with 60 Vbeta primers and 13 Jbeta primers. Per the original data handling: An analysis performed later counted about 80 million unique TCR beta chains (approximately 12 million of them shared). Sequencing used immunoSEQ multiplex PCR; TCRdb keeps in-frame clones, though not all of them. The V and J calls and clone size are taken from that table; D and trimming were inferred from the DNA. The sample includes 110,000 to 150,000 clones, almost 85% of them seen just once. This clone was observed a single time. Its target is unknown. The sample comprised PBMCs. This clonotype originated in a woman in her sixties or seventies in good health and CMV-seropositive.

CDR3 nucleotide sequence: TGTGCCAGCAGCCGGGAGACTTGGTACGAGCAGTACTTC. It translates to CASSRETWYEQYF. The rearrangement uses TRBV4-2 and TRBJ2-7; D may be TRBD2 (5 bases). V lost 4 bases, J lost 4 bases, and 11 bases lay in between. The CDR3 contains 13 residues. CDR1 and CDR2 from the germline V gene are LGHNA and YNFKEQ.